This note documents a single TCR beta chain sequence. This clone was observed once. Its binding antigen is unknown. No base qualities exist here, and no much larger clone lies one base off it. TCR sequencing with the immunoSEQ assay provided the T-cell fraction in tumor and uninvolved lung tissue. The original pipeline was this. For survival analysis, patients were divided into high (upper tertile) and low (lower two tertiles) T-cell fraction groups, which were compared by log-rank test. Paired tumor versus uninvolved lung differences in T-cell fraction were tested with a signed-rank test. This is the immuneACCESS table as TCRdb keeps it, with only in-frame sequences that have V and J called. A part of the clones is gone; compared with another copy, unresolved V genes explain less than half, and the rest is unexplained. The V and J calls and clone size are taken from that table; D and trimming were inferred from the DNA. Within this sample are more than 4,500 clones, with about 96% of them counted one time only. The ten most abundant clones make up around 3% of the sample.

The data belong to a study of tumor-infiltrating lymphocytes in localized non-small cell lung cancer (dated by TCRdb to 2020 to 2023). Context from the whole study: Several histologies were represented in the cohort, which also included both smokers and never-smokers as well as patients whose samples were collected after neoadjuvant chemotherapy. Resected tumor tissue and uninvolved lung tissue described as non-adjacent to the tumor were contributed by each patient, with both tissues obtained from the same patient. The overall ICON cohort was composed of about 150 surgical patients with localized non-small cell lung cancer whose tumors were resected. TCR sequencing was one of several integrated assays, alongside flow cytometry, multiplex immunofluorescence, RNA-seq, exome sequencing and proteomics, applied to the same patients. A total of fewer than 65 patients were included in the paired tumor versus uninvolved lung comparison of immunoSEQ T-cell fraction. Overall study outcomes, separate from this receptor: The TCR-derived T-cell fraction showed no difference between the flow cytometry-defined immunotypes IM1 (good prognosis) and IM2 (poor prognosis). Since assay coverage differed from patient to patient depending on how much tissue was available, TCR sequencing was done for only a subset of the cohort. Because different assays used different pieces of the same tissue, intratumor heterogeneity could not be separated from technical variation. TCRbeta sequencing supported higher T cell infiltration in tumors than in uninvolved lung tissue, consistent with immunofluorescence CD3 counts.

Enrollment in ICON was initiated in April 2016, and the last patient was enrolled in 2018. A subcohort of roughly 71 patients provided fresh tumor and matched uninvolved tissue for in-depth immune analyses, with TCR sequencing among those analyses. TCR sequencing was performed on DNA isolated from bulk tissue, without cell sorting. Sequencing was carried out using uninvolved lung tissue not adjacent to the tumor. The receptor was isolated from a human donor with non-small cell lung cancer.

The DNA sequence reads TGTGCCAGCCGGCTAGCGGGAGGGATAAGCACAGATACGCAGTATTTT. This translates into CASRLAGGISTDTQYF. The chain employs TRBV27 and TRBJ2-3, and 12 junctional nucleotides match TRBD2. The CDR3 measures 16 amino acids from cysteine to phenylalanine. Here the CDR3 DNA is all that survives: 48 bases in frame from base 1. From the germline V gene (reference sequence), CDR1 is MNHEY and CDR2 is SMNVEV. The junction shows trimming of 8 bases on V and 0 bases on J, and the gene matches do not reach 6 bases of it.